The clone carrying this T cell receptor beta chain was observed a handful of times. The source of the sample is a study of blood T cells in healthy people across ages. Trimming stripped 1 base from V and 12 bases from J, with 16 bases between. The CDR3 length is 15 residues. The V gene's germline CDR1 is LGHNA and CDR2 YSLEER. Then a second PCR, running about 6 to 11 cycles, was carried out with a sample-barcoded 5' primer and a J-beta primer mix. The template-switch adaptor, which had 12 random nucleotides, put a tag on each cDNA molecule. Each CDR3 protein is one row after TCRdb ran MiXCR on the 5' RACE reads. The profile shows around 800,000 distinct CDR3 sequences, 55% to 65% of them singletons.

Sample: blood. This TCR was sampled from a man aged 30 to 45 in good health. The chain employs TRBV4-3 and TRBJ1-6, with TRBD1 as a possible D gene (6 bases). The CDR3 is CASSQVAGATGPLHF. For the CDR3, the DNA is TGCGCCAGCAGCCAAGTAGCAGGGGCCACGGGACCCCTCCACTTT.